These 21 T cell receptor beta chains share one sample of origin, sequenced in a study of T cell repertoires in aging, cancer and after chemotherapy (dated by TCRdb to between 2018 and 2020). Sequencing was carried out with an Illumina MiSeq. Multiplex touch-down PCR with a mixed TRB-A/B primer pool was used to amplify rearranged TRB sequences covering the V, D and J segments. Using fastp trimming at Q25 and MiXCR clonotype assembly, TCRdb reanalyzed the public sequencing data and kept in-frame beta chains. Here each entry gathers all rows of one CDR3 protein and keeps the most common genes and DNA. Here the sample has about 4,400 distinct CDR3 sequences; just under 40% occur a single time. Roughly 3.4% of the sample lies in the top ten. Instead of sorted cells or RNA, genomic DNA extracted from peripheral blood served as the source for amplifying TCR beta rearrangements. Sequencing input: blood. The receptors here all came from a human donor with a blood cancer.

V gene TRBV12-3 or TRBV12-4 combines with J gene TRBJ2-3, with 9 bases lining up with TRBD1. V shed 7 bases and J 1 base; nucleotides not matched to a gene: 9. The length of the CDR3 is 16 residues. The CDR3 sequence is CASNEQGAWGTDTQYF. CDR3 sequence (DNA): TGTGCCAGCAATGAACAGGGGGCATGGGGCACAGATACGCAGTATTTT.

The V call is TRBV7-9, the J call TRBJ2-3; TRBD1 might be the D (6 bases). V gave up 5 bases and J gave up 1 base, with 7 bases separating them. This CDR3 is 13 amino acids long. CDR1 is SEHNR and CDR2 is FQNEAQ in the germline V gene (reference sequence). The CDR3, as DNA: TGTGCCAGCAGCGAGGGGGGCACAGATACGCAGTATTTT. As protein: CASSEGGTDTQYF.

Notes on this clonotype: A read error may account for a junction end that differs from germline. The chain joins TRBV6-9 to TRBJ2-7; D remains ambiguous. Germline-derived CDR1 and CDR2 are MNHGY and SVAAGI. There are 11 residues in the CDR3. Here the CDR3 reads CSSRSNYEQYF. Here the CDR3 DNA reads TGTTCCAGCAGAAGCAACTACGAGCAGTACTTC.

The gene calls are TRBV11-1 and TRBJ1-1; the D is unclear. The CDR3 sequence is 14 residues long. The V gene's germline CDR1 is SGHAT and CDR2 FQDESV (reference sequence). Deletions cut 1 base from V and 1 base from J, with 7 bases between. CDR3: CASSLDAGNTEAFF. The CDR3 nucleotides are TGTGCCAGCAGCTTAGATGCAGGGAACACTGAAGCTTTCTTT.

The V gene is TRBV20-1, the J gene TRBJ1-5; 8 bases are shared with TRBD1. Germline V gene lookup returns CDR1 DFQATT and CDR2 SNEGSKA (reference sequence). After removal of 4 bases from V and 6 bases from J, the junction contained 8 bases not matched to a gene. This CDR3 is 14 amino acids long. CDR3 in DNA: TGCAGTGCTACGAACACAGGGGGAAGTCAGCCCCAGCATTTT. It yields the protein CSATNTGGSQPQHF.

This rearrangement joins TRBV10-3 to TRBJ1-1; TRBD1 is a possible D gene (5 bases). Germline V gene sequence: CDR1 ENHRY, CDR2 SYGVKD. The CDR3 has 14 amino acids. Trimming took off 3 bases at V and 5 bases at J, with 13 bases between the two ends. The CDR3 DNA sequence: TGTGCCATCAGTGAATTAGGGGAGGGAACTGAAGCTTTCTTT. Its translation is CAISELGEGTEAFF.

This clonotype has a handful of counts. This sequence joins TRBV6-5 and TRBJ2-7, with unresolved D. The CDR3 contains 15 residues. CDR1 is MNHEY, CDR2 SVGAGI, per germline. Trimming shortened V by 6 bases and J by 3 bases, and 18 bases separated the two germline ends. CDR3 DNA sequence: TGTGCCAGCAGAAGCGACCCAGCTGCACGCTACGAGCAGTACTTC. The encoded protein is CASRSDPAARYEQYF.

Only a few counts were recorded for this clonotype. J is TRBJ2-4 and V is TRBV15; TRBD2 aligns across 8 bases. The germline V gene has CDR1 LNHNV and CDR2 YYDKDF (reference sequence). V shed 2 bases and J 9 bases; nucleotides not matched to a gene: 12. The CDR3 runs 16 residues. The DNA of the CDR3 is TGTGCCACCAGCAGATCGGGGGGGACTTACGGGGCCATTCAGTACTTC. This gives the protein CATSRSGGTYGAIQYF.

The chain carries TRBV6-5 and TRBJ1-5, with D unclear. Trimming took 2 bases from V and 0 from J, leaving 8 bases between them. The CDR3 has 15 residues. Germline V gene lookup returns CDR1 MNHEY and CDR2 SVGAGI. The chain's CDR3 is CASSYTGTSNQPQHF. The CDR3 nucleotides read TGTGCCAGCAGTTACACCGGAACTAGCAATCAGCCCCAGCATTTT.

As to this clonotype: A read error may be the cause here, since a much bigger clone is one base away. The V and J genes are TRBV30 and TRBJ2-1; 8 positions agree with TRBD2. With V trimmed by 2 bases and J by 1 base, 13 bases remained unmatched. This CDR3 is built from 18 residues. Germline assignment: CDR1 GTSNPN and CDR2 SVGIG (reference sequence). In DNA, the CDR3 is TGTGCCTGGAGTAAACTAGCGGTCATGGGCCAGTCCTACAATGAGCAGTTCTTC. It specifies CAWSKLAVMGQSYNEQFF.

This clonotype was counted a few times. The V call is TRBV19, the J call TRBJ2-7; TRBD2 agrees at 10 bases. Germline V gene lookup returns CDR1 LNHDA and CDR2 SQIVND (reference sequence). Germline trimming cut 5 bases from V and 5 bases from J; bases unmatched to any gene: 6. CDR3 length: 14 residues. This chain's CDR3 is CASSPAGGPNEQYF. In nucleotides, the CDR3 is TGTGCCAGTAGTCCAGCGGGAGGGCCCAACGAGCAGTACTTC.

About this clonotype: At one end the junction does not follow the germline gene, possibly because of a read error. The chain recombines TRBV27 with TRBJ2-7, with unresolved D. CDR1 is MNHEY and CDR2 is SMNVEV in the germline V gene (reference sequence). The CDR3 contains 14 residues. The CDR3 spells CASSLGIGSYEKYF. CDR3 nucleotides: TGTGCCAGCAGTCTTGGAATAGGCTCCTACGAGAAGTACTTC.

This clonotype rates as large. This chain links TRBV5-4 with TRBJ2-2; 11 positions match TRBD2. This CDR3 is 16 amino acids long. V lost 4 bases, J lost 5 bases, and 7 bases stayed unmatched. The V gene's germline CDR1 is SGHNT and CDR2 YYREEE (reference sequence). The CDR3 sequence: CASSIPSGRRTGELFF. The DNA for the CDR3 is TGTGCCAGCAGCATCCCTAGCGGGAGGCGGACCGGGGAGCTGTTTTTT.

This clonotype occurred a few times. This chain joins TRBV27 and TRBJ2-3, with D tentatively TRBD2 (6 bases). Looked up from germline, CDR1 is MNHEY and CDR2 is SMNVEV (reference sequence). The CDR3 covers 17 residues. Trimming stripped 4 bases from V and 2 bases from J, with 19 bases between. Here the CDR3 DNA reads TGTGCCAGCAGTTACCACTTAGGGACTTTCTCCACAGATACGCAGTATTTT. It yields the protein CASSYHLGTFSTDTQYF.

The CDR3 loop is CASSPGRRLNTGELFF. CDR3 nucleotides: TGTGCCAGCTCCCCCGGCAGGCGCTTAAACACCGGGGAGCTGTTTTTT. The rearrangement links TRBV18 to TRBJ2-2, with D uncertain. The CDR3 is made up of 16 amino acids. V was trimmed by 6 bases and J by 2 bases, leaving 16 bases between them. Germline lookup yields CDR1 KGHSH and CDR2 LQKENI.

This clonotype has a handful of counts. The chain carries TRBV10-3 and TRBJ1-4; D not resolved. The V end was cut by 7 bases, the J end by 0 bases, with 12 bases between. This CDR3 has 15 amino acids. Germline V gene sequence: CDR1 ENHRY, CDR2 SYGVKD. The CDR3 loop reads CAIKDSSATNEKLFF. DNA for the CDR3: TGTGCCATCAAGGACTCCTCCGCAACTAATGAAAAACTGTTTTTT.

The J gene is TRBJ2-5, the V gene TRBV12-3 or TRBV12-4, with 11 bases aligning to TRBD1. The CDR3 length is 15 residues. The V and J ends lost 5 bases and 2 bases, in that order; junction bases with no gene match: 4. The CDR3 protein is CASSRGTGGQETQYF. CDR3 nucleotide sequence: TGTGCCAGCAGTAGGGGGACAGGGGGGCAAGAGACCCAGTACTTC.

This clonotype has a handful of counts. This chain uses TRBV5-6 with TRBJ2-7; 8 bases fit TRBD2. This CDR3 has 15 residues. From germline, CDR1 is SGHDT and CDR2 YYEEEE. V was clipped by 0 bases and J by 2 bases; unmatched bases: 4. CDR3 region: CASSLGLAGTYEQYF. For the CDR3, the DNA is TGTGCCAGCAGCTTGGGGCTAGCGGGCACCTACGAGCAGTACTTC.

This clonotype was observed a few times. V and J are TRBV5-6 and TRBJ2-5, with 11 bases identical to TRBD2. This CDR3 spans 15 amino acids. Germline trimming cut 4 bases from V and 5 bases from J; bases unmatched to any gene: 7. Germline V gene sequence: CDR1 SGHDT, CDR2 YYEEEE. The CDR3 DNA is TGTGCCAGCAGCCCCCTTAGCGGGAGGGGTGAGACCCAGTACTTC. Its protein product is CASSPLSGRGETQYF.

The V and J genes are TRBV10-3 and TRBJ2-1, with 13 bases that match TRBD2. Per the germline V gene, CDR1 is ENHRY and CDR2 is SYGVKD. V lost 5 bases and J lost 5; bases outside the gene matches: 0. The CDR3 sequence is 14 residues long. In nucleotides, the CDR3 is TGTGCCATCAGTACTAGCGGGGGGGACAATGAGCAGTTCTTC. It translates to CAISTSGGDNEQFF.

A remark on this clonotype: A much larger clonotype is one base distant, so this may be a read error. This sequence joins TRBV12-3 or TRBV12-4 and TRBJ2-5, with 8 bases identical to TRBD1. This CDR3 is built from 13 residues. Here the CDR3 DNA reads TGTGCCACCAGTTGGACAGGGTTAGAGACCCAGTACTTC. It specifies CATSWTGLETQYF.